Shown below are 3 T cell receptor beta chains from a single sample sequenced in a study of blood T cell repertoires in COVID-19. Here immunoSEQ multiplex PCR was the method, and the copy in TCRdb shows in-frame clones only, minus some. The table lists 95,000 to 120,000 clones, over 80% of them singletons, with approximately 4.5% in the top ten. The specimen was peripheral blood. Receptors were obtained from a woman aged 45-65 years with acute or convalescent COVID-19.

The rearrangement links TRBV10-1 to TRBJ2-7, with 12 bases lining up with TRBD1. The J segment lost 4 bases and the V segment lost 6 bases, leaving 7 bases of the junction unmatched. The length of the CDR3 is 15 residues. Per the germline V gene, CDR1 is WNHNN and CDR2 is SYGVQD (reference sequence). CDR3 loop: CASSKGTGGIYEQYF. In nucleotides, the CDR3 is TGCGCCAGCAGCAAAGGGACAGGGGGCATATACGAGCAGTACTTC.

V and J are TRBV3-1 (or the pseudogene TRBV3-2) and TRBJ2-3, with TRBD2 identical over 12 bases. V trimming: 4 bases; J trimming: 2 bases; junction bases outside the gene matches: 4. CDR3 length equals 16 residues. In germline, CDR1 is LGHDT, CDR2 YNNKEL (reference sequence). CDR3 coding DNA: TGTGCCAGCAGCCCGACTAGCGGGGGAACCACAGATACGCAGTATTTT. It translates to CASSPTSGGTTDTQYF.

V and J are TRBV5-4 and TRBJ1-1; TRBD1 aligns across 7 bases. Germline trimming cut 9 bases from V and 0 bases from J; bases unmatched to any gene: 5. The CDR3 contains 13 residues. CDR1 is SGHNT, CDR2 YYREEE, per germline (reference sequence). The CDR3, as DNA: TGTGCCACCGGACAGGCAATGAACACTGAAGCTTTCTTT. Translating gives CATGQAMNTEAFF.